This entry lists 2 T cell receptor beta chains sequenced from one sample in a study of shared clonotypes between healthy human individuals. Produced via immunoSEQ multiplex PCR; TCRdb's table is partial and in-frame only. This table has about 2.1 million clones, about 93% appearing once. Naive CD8 populations comprised CD45RO-negative cells positively selected for CCR7, excluding terminally differentiated effector memory CD45RA+ cells. The sample comprised naive CD8+ T cells from PBMCs. These receptors all come from a man aged 18 to 30 in good health. Some clones in this sample may be carry-over from other donors' samples.

V gene TRBV15 combines with J gene TRBJ2-7, with D perhaps TRBD1 or TRBD2 (5 bases each). This CDR3 is 17 amino acids long. Germline-derived CDR1 and CDR2 are LNHNV and YYDKDF (reference sequence). With 0 bases removed from V and 0 bases from J, the gap between germline ends came to 15 bases. The CDR3 protein is CATSRDTGGAGSYEQYF. The CDR3 DNA is TGTGCCACCAGCAGAGATACTGGGGGAGCAGGCTCCTACGAGCAGTACTTC.

The chain carries TRBV27 and TRBJ2-7; tentatively, D is TRBD2 (6 bases). The CDR3 runs to 13 residues. V was cut by 6 bases and J by 6 bases, with 15 bases left in between. CDR1 MNHEY and CDR2 SMNVEV come from the germline V gene (reference sequence). This CDR3 reads CASRMEGPSEQYF. For the CDR3, the DNA is TGTGCCAGCAGAATGGAGGGGCCCAGCGAGCAGTACTTC.